This entry lists 4 T cell receptor beta chains sequenced from one sample in a study of cytomegalovirus exposure and HLA in healthy donors. Generated by immunoSEQ multiplex PCR, the TCRdb table keeps only in-frame clones and is missing some. The sample contains about 160,000 clones, nearly 90% of which appear only once. The sample taken for sequencing was PBMCs. Receptors were obtained from a woman between 18 and 29 years old in good health and CMV-seropositive.

The chain joins TRBV9 to TRBJ1-1; possibly TRBD1 for D (6 bases). The CDR3 runs to 15 residues. V was trimmed by 3 bases and J by 0 bases, leaving 12 bases between them. Germline CDR1 and CDR2: SGDLS and YYNGEE. The CDR3 sequence is CASSDPGHLNTEAFF. The CDR3 nucleotides read TGTGCCAGCAGCGATCCGGGACACTTGAACACTGAAGCTTTCTTT.

This clone was counted ten times or more. This rearrangement joins TRBV29-1 to TRBJ2-5; perhaps TRBD2 as D (6 bases). This CDR3 spans 13 amino acids. Germline V lookup: CDR1 SQVTM, CDR2 ANQGSEA. V shed 5 bases and J shed 4 bases, with 14 bases lying between them. DNA of the CDR3: TGCAGCGTTCTCGGGCGGGATGGAGAGACCCAGTACTTC. This translates into CSVLGRDGETQYF.

The CDR3 DNA follows: TGTGCCAGCAGTGAATTATCCAGGGCTGGAAACACCATATATTTT. Translating gives CASSELSRAGNTIYF. V usage is TRBV2 and J usage is TRBJ1-3; D possibly corresponds to TRBD1 (5 bases). The CDR3 is made up of 15 amino acids. CDR1 is SNHLY and CDR2 is FYNNEI in the germline V gene. V lost 2 bases and J 2 bases, leaving 10 bases between the germline ends. Based on the CDR3 plus reference TRBV2 and TRBJ1-3, the full variable domain is EPEVTQTPSHQVTQMGQEVILRCVPISNHLYFYWYRQILGQKVEFLVSFYNNEISEKSEIFDDQFSVERPDGSNFTLKIRSTKLEDSAMYFCASSELSRAGNTIYFGEGSWLTVV.

The J gene is TRBJ1-5, the V gene TRBV27; TRBD1 agrees at 8 bases. CDR1 is MNHEY and CDR2 is SMNVEV in the germline V gene (reference sequence). Losses at the gene ends were 2 bases for V and 6 bases for J; bases not matched to a gene: 3. CDR3 length: 14 amino acids. The CDR3 is CASSLDRGSQPQHF. The CDR3 DNA follows: TGTGCCAGCAGTTTAGACAGGGGATCTCAGCCCCAGCATTTT.